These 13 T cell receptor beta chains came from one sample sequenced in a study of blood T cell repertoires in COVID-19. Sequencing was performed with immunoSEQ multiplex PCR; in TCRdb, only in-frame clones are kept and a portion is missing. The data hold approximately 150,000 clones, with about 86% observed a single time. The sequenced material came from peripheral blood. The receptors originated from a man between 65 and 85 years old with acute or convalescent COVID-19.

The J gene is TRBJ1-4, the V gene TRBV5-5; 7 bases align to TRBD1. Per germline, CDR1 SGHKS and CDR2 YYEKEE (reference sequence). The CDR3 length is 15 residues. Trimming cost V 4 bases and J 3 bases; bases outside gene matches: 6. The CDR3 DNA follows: TGTGCCAGCAGCCCAGGACAGGTGCCTAATGAAAAACTGTTTTTT. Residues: CASSPGQVPNEKLFF.

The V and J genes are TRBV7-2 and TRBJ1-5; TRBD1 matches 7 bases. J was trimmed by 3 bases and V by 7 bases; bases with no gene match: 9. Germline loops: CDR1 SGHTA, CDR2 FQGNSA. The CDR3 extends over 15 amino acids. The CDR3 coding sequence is TGTGCCAGCAAAAGTACAGGGGACCCCAATCAGCCCCAGCATTTT. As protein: CASKSTGDPNQPQHF.

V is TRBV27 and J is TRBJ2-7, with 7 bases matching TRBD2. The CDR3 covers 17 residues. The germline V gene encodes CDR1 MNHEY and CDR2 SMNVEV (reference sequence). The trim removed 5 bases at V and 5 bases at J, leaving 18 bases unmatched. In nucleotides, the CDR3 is TGTGCCAGCAGTGAATTCTACCAGCGGGATCGGGTAAACGAGCAGTACTTC. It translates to CASSEFYQRDRVNEQYF.

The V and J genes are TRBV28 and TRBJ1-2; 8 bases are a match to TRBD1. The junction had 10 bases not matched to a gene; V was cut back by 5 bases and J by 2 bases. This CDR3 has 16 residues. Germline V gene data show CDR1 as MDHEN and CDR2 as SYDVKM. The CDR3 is CASSAPGTGSNYGYTF. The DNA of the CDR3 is TGTGCCAGCAGTGCGCCCGGGACAGGCTCCAACTATGGCTACACCTTC.

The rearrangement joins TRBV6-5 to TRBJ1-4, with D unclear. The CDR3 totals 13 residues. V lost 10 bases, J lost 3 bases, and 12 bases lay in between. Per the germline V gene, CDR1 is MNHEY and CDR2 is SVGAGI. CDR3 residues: CATREGANEKLFF. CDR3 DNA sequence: TGTGCCACCCGGGAAGGAGCTAATGAAAAACTGTTTTTT.

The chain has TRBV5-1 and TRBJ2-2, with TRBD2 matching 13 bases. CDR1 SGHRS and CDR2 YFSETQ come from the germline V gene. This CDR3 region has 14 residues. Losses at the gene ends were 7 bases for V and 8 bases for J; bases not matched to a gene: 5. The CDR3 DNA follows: TGCGCCAGCCGGACTAGCGGGAGTTCGGGGGAGCTGTTTTTT. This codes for CASRTSGSSGELFF. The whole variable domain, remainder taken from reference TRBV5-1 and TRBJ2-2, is KAGVTQTPRYLIKTRGQQVTLSCSPISGHRSVSWYQQTPGQGLQFLFEYFSETQRNKGNFPGRFSGRQFSNSRSEMNVSTLELGDSALYLCASRTSGSSGELFFGEGSRLTVL.

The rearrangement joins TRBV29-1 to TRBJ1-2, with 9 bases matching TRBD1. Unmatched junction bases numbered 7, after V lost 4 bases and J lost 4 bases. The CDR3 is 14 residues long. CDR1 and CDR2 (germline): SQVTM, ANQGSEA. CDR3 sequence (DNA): TGCAGCGTTGCATCAGGACAGGGGACCTATGGCTACACCTTC. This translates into CSVASGQGTYGYTF.

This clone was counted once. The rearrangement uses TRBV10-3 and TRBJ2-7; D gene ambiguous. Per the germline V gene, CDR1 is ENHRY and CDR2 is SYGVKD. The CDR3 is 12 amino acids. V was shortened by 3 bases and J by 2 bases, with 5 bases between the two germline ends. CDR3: CAISDGPYEQYF. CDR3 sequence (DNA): TGTGCCATCAGTGACGGTCCCTACGAGCAGTACTTC.

The CDR3 is CASSPRTSGSTLQETQYF. CDR3 coding DNA: TGTGCCAGCTCACCACGCACTAGCGGGAGTACCCTCCAAGAGACCCAGTACTTC. V and J are TRBV18 and TRBJ2-5, with TRBD2 identical over 11 bases. This CDR3 is built from 18 residues. Losses at the gene ends were 1 base for V and 1 base for J; bases not matched to a gene: 8. From germline, CDR1 is KGHSH and CDR2 LQKENI. The full variable domain, with the rest looked up from reference TRBV18 and TRBJ2-5, is NAGVMQNPRHLVRRRGQEARLRCSPMKGHSHVYWYRQLPEEGLKFMVYLQKENIIDESGMPKERFSAEFPKEGPSILRIQQVVRGDSAAYFCASSPRTSGSTLQETQYFGPGTRLLVL.

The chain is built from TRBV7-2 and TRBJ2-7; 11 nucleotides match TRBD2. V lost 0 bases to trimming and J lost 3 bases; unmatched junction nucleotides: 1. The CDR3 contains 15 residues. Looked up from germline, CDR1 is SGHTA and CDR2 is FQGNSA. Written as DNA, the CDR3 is TGTGCCAGCAGCTTAGCCGGGACTAGCGGCTACGAGCAGTACTTC. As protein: CASSLAGTSGYEQYF.

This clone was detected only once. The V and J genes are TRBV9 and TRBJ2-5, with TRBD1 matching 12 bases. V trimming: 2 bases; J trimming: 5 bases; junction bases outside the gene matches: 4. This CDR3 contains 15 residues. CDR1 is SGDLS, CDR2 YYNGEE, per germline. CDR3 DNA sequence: TGTGCCAGCAGCGTTGGGACAGGGGGCGGGGAGACCCAGTACTTC. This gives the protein CASSVGTGGGETQYF.

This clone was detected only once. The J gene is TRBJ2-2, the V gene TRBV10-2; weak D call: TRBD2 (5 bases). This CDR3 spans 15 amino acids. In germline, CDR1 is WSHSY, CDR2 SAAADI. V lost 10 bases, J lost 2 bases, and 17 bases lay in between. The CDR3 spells CATVKLGPNTGELFF. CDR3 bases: TGCGCCACCGTGAAACTAGGCCCAAACACCGGGGAGCTGTTTTTT.

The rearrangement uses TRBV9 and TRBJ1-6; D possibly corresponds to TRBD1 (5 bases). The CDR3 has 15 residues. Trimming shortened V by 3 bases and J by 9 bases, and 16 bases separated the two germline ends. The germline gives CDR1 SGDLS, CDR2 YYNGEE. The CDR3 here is CASSAGPPLGSPLHF. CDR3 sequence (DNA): TGTGCCAGCAGCGCAGGGCCTCCCTTGGGTTCACCCCTCCACTTT. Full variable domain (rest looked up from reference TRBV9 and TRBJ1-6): DSGVTQTPKHLITATGQRVTLRCSPRSGDLSVYWYQQSLDQGLQFLIQYYNGEERAKGNILERFSAQQFPDLHSELNLSSLELGDSALYFCASSAGPPLGSPLHFGNGTRLTVT.